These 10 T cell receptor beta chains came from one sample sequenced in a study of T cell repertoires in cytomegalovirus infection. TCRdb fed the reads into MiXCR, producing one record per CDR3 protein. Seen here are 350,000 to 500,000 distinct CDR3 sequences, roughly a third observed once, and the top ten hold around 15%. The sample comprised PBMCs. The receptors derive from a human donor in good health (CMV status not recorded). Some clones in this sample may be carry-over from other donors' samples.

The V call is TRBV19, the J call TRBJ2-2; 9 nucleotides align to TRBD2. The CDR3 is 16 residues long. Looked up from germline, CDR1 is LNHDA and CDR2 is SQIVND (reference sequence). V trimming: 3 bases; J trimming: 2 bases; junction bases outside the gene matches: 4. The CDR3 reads CASSILAGYNTGELFF. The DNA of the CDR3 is TGTGCCAGTAGTATTCTAGCGGGGTATAACACCGGGGAGCTGTTTTTT. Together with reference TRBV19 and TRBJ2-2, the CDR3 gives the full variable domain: DGGITQSPKYLFRKEGQNVTLSCEQNLNHDAMYWYRQDPGQGLRLIYYSQIVNDFQKGDIAEGYSVSREKKESFPLTVTSAQKNPTAFYLCASSILAGYNTGELFFGEGSRLTVL.

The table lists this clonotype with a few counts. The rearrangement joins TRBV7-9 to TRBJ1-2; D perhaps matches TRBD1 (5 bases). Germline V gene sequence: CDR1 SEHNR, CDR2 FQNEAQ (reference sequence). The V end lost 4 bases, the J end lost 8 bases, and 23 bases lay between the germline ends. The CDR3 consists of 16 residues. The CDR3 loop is CASSSPGRAQPAGYTF. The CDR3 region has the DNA TGTGCCAGCAGCTCCCCGGGGCGAGCGCAGCCGGCCGGCTACACCTTC.

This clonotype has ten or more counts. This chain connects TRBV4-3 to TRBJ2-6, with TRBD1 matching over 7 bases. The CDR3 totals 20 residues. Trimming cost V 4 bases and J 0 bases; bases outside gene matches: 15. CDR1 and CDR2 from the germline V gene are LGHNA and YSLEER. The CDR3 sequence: CASSRAPPGQSGSGANVLTF. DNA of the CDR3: TGCGCCAGCAGCCGAGCCCCCCCGGGACAGTCAGGCTCTGGGGCCAACGTCCTGACTTTC.

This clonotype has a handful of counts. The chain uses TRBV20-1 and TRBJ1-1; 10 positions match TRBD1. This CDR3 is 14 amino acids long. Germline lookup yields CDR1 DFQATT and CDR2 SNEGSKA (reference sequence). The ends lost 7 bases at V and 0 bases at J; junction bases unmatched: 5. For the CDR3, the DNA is TGCAGTGTTGGACAGGGGGGACTGAACACTGAAGCTTTCTTT. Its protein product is CSVGQGGLNTEAFF.

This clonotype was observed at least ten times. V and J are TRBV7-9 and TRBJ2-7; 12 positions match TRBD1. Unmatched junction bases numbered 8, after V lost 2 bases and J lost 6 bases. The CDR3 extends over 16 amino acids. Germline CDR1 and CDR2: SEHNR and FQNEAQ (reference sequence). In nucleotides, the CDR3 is TGTGCCAGCAGCTTAAAGTCGGGACAGGGGGCGTTCGAGCAGTACTTC. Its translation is CASSLKSGQGAFEQYF.

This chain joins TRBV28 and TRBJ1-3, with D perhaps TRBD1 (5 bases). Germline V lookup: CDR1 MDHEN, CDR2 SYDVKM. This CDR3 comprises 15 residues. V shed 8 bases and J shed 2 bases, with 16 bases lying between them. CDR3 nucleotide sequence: TGTGCCAGCCGACAAGGGGACCTCACTGGAAACACCATATATTTT. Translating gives CASRQGDLTGNTIYF. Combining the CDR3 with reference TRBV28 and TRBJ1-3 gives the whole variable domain DVKVTQSSRYLVKRTGEKVFLECVQDMDHENMFWYRQDPGLGLRLIYFSYDVKMKEKGDIPEGYSVSREKKERFSLILESASTNQTSMYLCASRQGDLTGNTIYFGEGSWLTVV.

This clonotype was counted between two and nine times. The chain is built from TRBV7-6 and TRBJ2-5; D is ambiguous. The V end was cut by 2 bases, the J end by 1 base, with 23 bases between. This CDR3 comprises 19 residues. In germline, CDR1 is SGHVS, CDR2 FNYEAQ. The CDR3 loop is CASSLRTGVLAPVQETQYF. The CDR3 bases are TGTGCCAGCAGCTTAAGGACCGGTGTTTTGGCTCCTGTCCAAGAGACCCAGTACTTC.

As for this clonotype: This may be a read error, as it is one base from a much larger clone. As DNA, the CDR3 is TGTGCCAGCAGCCAAAACGGGGTGAGCTCCTACAATGAGCAGTTCTTC. Protein: CASSQNGVSSYNEQFF. This chain joins TRBV3-1 and TRBJ2-1; tentative D call: TRBD2 (5 bases). Trimming shortened V by 2 bases and J by 0 bases, and 11 bases separated the two germline ends. The CDR3 consists of 16 residues. Germline V gene data show CDR1 as LGHDT and CDR2 as YNNKEL (reference sequence).

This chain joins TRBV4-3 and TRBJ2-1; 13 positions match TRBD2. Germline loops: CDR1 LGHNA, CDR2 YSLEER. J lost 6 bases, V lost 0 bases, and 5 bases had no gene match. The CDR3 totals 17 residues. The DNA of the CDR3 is TGCGCCAGCAGCCAAGACGCGACTAGCGGGGGGCTCAATGAGCAGTTCTTC. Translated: CASSQDATSGGLNEQFF.

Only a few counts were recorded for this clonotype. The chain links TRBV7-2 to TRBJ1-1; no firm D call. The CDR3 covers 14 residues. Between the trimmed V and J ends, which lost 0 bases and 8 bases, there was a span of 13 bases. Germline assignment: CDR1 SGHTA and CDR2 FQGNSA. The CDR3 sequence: CASSLAGRVLEAFF. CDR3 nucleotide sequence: TGTGCCAGCAGCTTAGCAGGTCGCGTACTCGAAGCTTTCTTT.